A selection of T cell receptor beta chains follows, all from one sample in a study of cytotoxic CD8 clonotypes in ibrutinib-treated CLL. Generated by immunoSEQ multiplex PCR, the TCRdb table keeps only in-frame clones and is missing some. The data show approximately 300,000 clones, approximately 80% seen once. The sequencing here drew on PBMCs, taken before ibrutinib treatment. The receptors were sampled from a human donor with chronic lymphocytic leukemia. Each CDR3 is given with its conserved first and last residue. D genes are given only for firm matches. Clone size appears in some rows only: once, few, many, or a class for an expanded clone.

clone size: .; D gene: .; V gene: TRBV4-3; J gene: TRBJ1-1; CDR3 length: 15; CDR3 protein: CASSQDRAGYTEAFF; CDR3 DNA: TGCGCCAGCAGCCAAGATAGGGCAGGGTACACTGAAGCTTTCTTT
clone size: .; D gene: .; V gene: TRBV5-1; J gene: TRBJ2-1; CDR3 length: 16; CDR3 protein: CASSLGKGYVYNEQFF; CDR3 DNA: TGCGCCAGCAGCTTGGGTAAGGGGTACGTCTACAATGAGCAGTTCTTC
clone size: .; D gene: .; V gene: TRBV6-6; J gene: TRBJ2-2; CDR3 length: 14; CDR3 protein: CASRPAGDTGELFF; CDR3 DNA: TGTGCCAGCAGACCAGCGGGTGACACCGGGGAGCTGTTTTTT
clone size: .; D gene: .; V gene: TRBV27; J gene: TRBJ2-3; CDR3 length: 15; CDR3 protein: CASGKRWGTTDTQYF; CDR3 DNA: TGTGCCAGCGGAAAGAGGTGGGGTACCACAGATACGCAGTATTTT
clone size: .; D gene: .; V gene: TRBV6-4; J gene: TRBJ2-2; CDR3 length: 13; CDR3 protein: CASSADRTGELFF; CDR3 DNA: TGTGCCAGCAGTGCAGACCGCACCGGGGAGCTGTTTTTT
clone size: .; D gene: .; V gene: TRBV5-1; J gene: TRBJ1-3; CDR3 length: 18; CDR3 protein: CASSRDGLSTFSGNTIYF; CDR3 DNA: TGCGCCAGCAGCCGGGACGGCCTGTCCACATTCTCTGGAAACACCATATATTTT
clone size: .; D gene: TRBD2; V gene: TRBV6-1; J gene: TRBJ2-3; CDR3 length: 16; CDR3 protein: CASSGWLAVSTDTQYF; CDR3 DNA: TGTGCCAGCAGTGGGTGGCTAGCGGTTAGCACAGATACGCAGTATTTT
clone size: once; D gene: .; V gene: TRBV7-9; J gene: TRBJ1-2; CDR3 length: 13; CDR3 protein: CASSLSGFYGYTF; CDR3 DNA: TGTGCCAGCAGCTTATCCGGGTTCTATGGCTACACCTTC
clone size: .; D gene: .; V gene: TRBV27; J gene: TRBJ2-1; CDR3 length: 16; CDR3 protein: CASSSRPYRAPNEQFF; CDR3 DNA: TGTGCCAGCAGTTCAAGACCATACAGGGCCCCCAATGAGCAGTTCTTC
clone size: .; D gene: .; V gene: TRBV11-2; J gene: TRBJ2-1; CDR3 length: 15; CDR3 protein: CASTWGAGRPNEQFF; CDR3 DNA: TGTGCCAGCACCTGGGGGGCCGGCCGGCCCAATGAGCAGTTCTTC
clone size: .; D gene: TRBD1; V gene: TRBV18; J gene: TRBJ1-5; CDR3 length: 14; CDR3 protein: CASSPGTANQPQHF; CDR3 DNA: TGTGCCAGCTCACCAGGGACAGCTAATCAGCCCCAGCATTTT
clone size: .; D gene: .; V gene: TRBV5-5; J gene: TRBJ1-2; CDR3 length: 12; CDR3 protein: CASSTGAYGYTF; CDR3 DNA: TGTGCCAGCAGCACCGGGGCCTATGGCTACACCTTC
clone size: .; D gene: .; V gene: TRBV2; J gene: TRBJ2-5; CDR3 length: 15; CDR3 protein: CASSGRVILLETQYF; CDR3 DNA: TGTGCCAGCAGTGGCCGGGTTATCCTTCTGGAGACCCAGTACTTC
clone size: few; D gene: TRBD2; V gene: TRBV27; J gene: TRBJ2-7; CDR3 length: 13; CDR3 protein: CASSPGGAYEQYF; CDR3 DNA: TGTGCCAGCAGTCCTGGGGGGGCCTACGAGCAGTACTTC
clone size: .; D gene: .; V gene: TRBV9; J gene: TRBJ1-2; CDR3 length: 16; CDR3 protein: CASSTEPPDRGYGYTF; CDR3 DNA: TGTGCCAGCAGCACAGAACCCCCGGACAGAGGCTACGGCTACACCTTC
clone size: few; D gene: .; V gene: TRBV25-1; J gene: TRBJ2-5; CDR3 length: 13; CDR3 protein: CASSADTQETQYF; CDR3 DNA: TGTGCCAGCAGTGCGGACACTCAAGAGACCCAGTACTTC
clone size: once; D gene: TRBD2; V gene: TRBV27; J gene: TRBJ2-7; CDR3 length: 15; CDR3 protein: CASSLTSGRGYEQYF; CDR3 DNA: TGTGCCAGCAGTTTGACTAGCGGGAGGGGGTACGAGCAGTACTTC
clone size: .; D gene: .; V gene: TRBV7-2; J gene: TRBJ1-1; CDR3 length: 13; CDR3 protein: CASSLGMNTEAFF; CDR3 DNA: TGTGCCAGCAGTCTAGGGATGAACACTGAAGCTTTCTTT
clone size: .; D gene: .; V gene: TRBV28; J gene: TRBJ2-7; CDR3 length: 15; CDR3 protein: CASSLLGQGLGEQYF; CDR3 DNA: TGTGCCAGCAGTTTATTAGGGCAGGGCCTCGGCGAGCAGTACTTC
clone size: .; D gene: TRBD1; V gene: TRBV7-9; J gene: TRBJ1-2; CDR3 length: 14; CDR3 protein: CASSLGRGAFGYTF; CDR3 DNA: TGTGCCAGCAGCTTAGGCAGGGGGGCTTTTGGCTACACCTTC
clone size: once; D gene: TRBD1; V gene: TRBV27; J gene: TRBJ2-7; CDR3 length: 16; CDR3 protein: CASSLSRTGGVGEQYF; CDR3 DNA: TGTGCCAGCAGTTTATCCAGGACAGGGGGTGTAGGAGAGCAGTACTTC
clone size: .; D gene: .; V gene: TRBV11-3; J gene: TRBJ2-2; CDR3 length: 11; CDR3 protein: CASSYGGELFF; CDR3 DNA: TGTGCCAGCAGCTATGGCGGGGAGCTGTTTTTT
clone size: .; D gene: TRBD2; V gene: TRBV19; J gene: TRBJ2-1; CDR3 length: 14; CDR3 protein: CASSISGNGNEQFF; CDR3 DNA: TGTGCCAGTAGTATAAGCGGGAACGGGAATGAGCAGTTCTTC
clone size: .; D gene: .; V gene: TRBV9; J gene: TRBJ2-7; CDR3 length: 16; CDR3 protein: CASSPTLVGTLYEQYF; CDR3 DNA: TGTGCCAGCAGCCCAACCCTTGTGGGGACCCTCTACGAGCAGTACTTC
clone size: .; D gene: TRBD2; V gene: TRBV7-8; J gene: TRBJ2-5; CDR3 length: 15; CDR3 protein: CASSLQLAGRETQYF; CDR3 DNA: TGTGCCAGCAGCTTACAACTAGCGGGAAGGGAGACCCAGTACTTC
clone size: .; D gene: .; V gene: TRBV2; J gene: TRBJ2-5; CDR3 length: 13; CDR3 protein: CASSVGQQETQYF; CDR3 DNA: TGTGCCAGCAGTGTAGGACAGCAAGAGACCCAGTACTTC
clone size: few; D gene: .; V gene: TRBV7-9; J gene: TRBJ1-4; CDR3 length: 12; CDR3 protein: CASSPGDEKLFF; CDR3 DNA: TGTGCCAGCAGCCCTGGCGATGAAAAACTGTTTTTT